In its sample, the clone carrying this T cell receptor beta chain was seen a few times. The antigen is unknown. CDR1 is MNHEY, CDR2 SVGEGT, per germline. This CDR3 is 16 amino acids long. V shed 7 bases, J shed 3 bases, and the junction held 11 bases outside the gene matches. These data originate in a study of T-cell reconstitution after alpha-beta-depleted transplantation in children. Study-wide results and caveats: Expanded graft clones, several hundred of them, were reportedly the source of alpha-beta T cells about two months after transplant.

Using unique molecular identifiers, the investigators prepared the TCRbeta library. Via MiXCR, TCRdb re-called the PCR reads, giving one row per CDR3 protein. The sample lists about 150,000 distinct CDR3 sequences, more than 8% seen once, with about a sixth in the top ten. The clonotype was recovered from a female patient aged 2 to 10 who had a stem cell transplant for congenital amegakaryocytic thrombocytopenia, so the T cells may come from the graft donor. V usage is TRBV6-2 or TRBV6-3 and J usage is TRBJ2-2; 7 bases match TRBD2. Material: PBMCs, mostly from graft donor cells, obtained 180 days after TCRalphabeta/CD19-depleted stem cell transplant. The CDR3 DNA is TGTGCCAGCACATGGGACGGGAGGCCTTACACCGGGGAGCTGTTTTTT. The encoded protein is CASTWDGRPYTGELFF.